The present entry profiles one T cell receptor (beta chain) with its context. Its antigen is undetermined. V trimming: 6 bases; J trimming: 8 bases; junction bases outside the gene matches: 12. CDR3 length: 15 residues. Germline V lookup: CDR1 SNHLY, CDR2 FYNNEI. The sample comes from a study of radiation and T cells in renal cell carcinoma. Study-wide results and caveats: From baseline, blood top tumor clonotypes peaked at 2 weeks post-radiation. No pretreatment tumor biopsies were available for baseline clonotypes.

The sample's time point: blood 4 weeks post-SBRT, at nephrectomy. Specified treatment: 15 Gy SBRT to primary tumor, nephrectomy 4 weeks later. Nephrectomy followed 15 Gy stereotactic body radiation by 4 weeks. Method: immunoSEQ multiplex PCR; TCRdb's copy keeps in-frame clones and lacks some. The table has about 43,000 clones, 80% to 85% seen once. Sequencing used blood, obtained from a patient whose treatment included radiotherapy and nephrectomy. The V gene is TRBV2, the J gene TRBJ1-4; TRBD1 matches 7 bases. The sequence came from a woman in her 70s with renal cell carcinoma. The CDR3 sequence: CASSEQGQIGEKLFF. CDR3 in DNA: TGTGCCAGCAGCGAACAGGGGCAGATAGGAGAAAAACTGTTTTTT.